This T cell receptor (beta chain) came from a study of CD8+CD57+ T cells in acquired aplastic anemia. This clonotype was observed many times. Profiles of TCR beta VDJ and CDR3 were generated from a genomic DNA template. TCRdb reprocessed the reads via MiXCR and lists one record per CDR3 protein. The top ten clones hold less than 20% of a sample with about 58,000 distinct CDR3 sequences, approximately 52% of them seen once. CD8+CD57+ cell expansion, shown by flow cytometry, had occurred in the patients selected for sequencing. Severe acquired aplastic anemia affected all patients. This CDR3 is built from 15 residues. In germline, CDR1 is MNHNS, CDR2 SASEGT. Trimming took off 1 base at V and 1 base at J, with 10 bases between the two ends.

The sample consisted of sorted CD4+, CD8+, or CD8+CD57+ T cells (not recorded which) from PBMCs. The genes are TRBV6-1 and TRBJ1-1; D possibly corresponds to TRBD1 (5 bases). This TCR was recovered from a human donor with aplastic anemia. In DNA, the CDR3 is TGTGCCAGCAGTGAAGGCCCAACAGGGAACACTGAAGCTTTCTTT. Translation: CASSEGPTGNTEAFF.